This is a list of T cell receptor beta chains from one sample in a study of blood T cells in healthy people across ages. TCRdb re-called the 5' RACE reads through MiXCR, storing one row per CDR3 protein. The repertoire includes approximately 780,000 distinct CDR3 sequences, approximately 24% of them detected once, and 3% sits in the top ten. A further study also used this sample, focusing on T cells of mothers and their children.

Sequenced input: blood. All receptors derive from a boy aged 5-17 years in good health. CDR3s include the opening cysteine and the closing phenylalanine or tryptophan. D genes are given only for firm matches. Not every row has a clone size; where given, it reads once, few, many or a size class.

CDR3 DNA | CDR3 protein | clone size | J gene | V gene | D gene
TGTGCCAGCAGCCCCGCGGCGGGGCTACAGGGGAACTATGGCTACACCTTC | CASSPAAGLQGNYGYTF | few | TRBJ1-2 | TRBV4-2 | TRBD1
TGCGCCAGCAGCTTAATGGGACAGAGTAATGAAAAACTGTTTTTT | CASSLMGQSNEKLFF | many | TRBJ1-4 | TRBV5-1 | TRBD1
TGTGCCAACAGCTTAGAACGGACCTACGAGCAGTACTTC | CANSLERTYEQYF | NA | TRBJ2-7 | TRBV11-1 | NA
TGTGCCAGCAGCCCTGGGGCTAGCGGGAGGCGGGACGAGCAGTACTTC | CASSPGASGRRDEQYF | NA | TRBJ2-7 | TRBV3-1 | TRBD2
TGTGCTAGTGCCACAGGGGATCAAGAGACCCAGTACTTC | CASATGDQETQYF | NA | TRBJ2-5 | TRBV12-5 | TRBD1
TGCGCCAGCAGCCAAGAAAGGAGGTCCTCCTACAATGAGCAGTTCTTC | CASSQERRSSYNEQFF | NA | TRBJ2-1 | TRBV4-1 | NA
TGCAGCGTTGTCAGGGGAATCACTGAAGCTTTCTTT | CSVVRGITEAFF | few | TRBJ1-1 | TRBV29-1 | NA
TGTGCCAGCAGAGGGGGGGGCCCAAACATTGAAGCTTTCTTT | CASRGGGPNIEAFF | few | TRBJ1-1 | TRBV7-3 | NA
TGTGCCAGCAGTTTGATCGGTTTCCGACAGCCCCAGCATTTT | CASSLIGFRQPQHF | NA | TRBJ1-5 | TRBV12-3/TRBV12-4 | NA
TGTGCCACCAGCGGGGGTAGCTCCTACAATGAGCAGTTCTTC | CATSGGSSYNEQFF | few | TRBJ2-1 | TRBV24-1 | NA
TGCGCCAGCAGCAACGGACAATCGAACACTGAAGCTTTCTTT | CASSNGQSNTEAFF | NA | TRBJ1-1 | TRBV5-1 | NA
TGCAGCGTTGAAAGTAGGCAGGCGAATGAGCAGTTCTTC | CSVESRQANEQFF | few | TRBJ2-1 | TRBV29-1 | NA
TGCAGTGCTAGAGTACTTAGCTGGTATGAAGAGACCCAGTACTTC | CSARVLSWYEETQYF | NA | TRBJ2-5 | TRBV20-1 | NA
TGCAGCGCAGGACTAGCGGGGGGCCTCTCCTACTACAATGAGCAGTTCTTC | CSAGLAGGLSYYNEQFF | few | TRBJ2-1 | TRBV29-1 | TRBD2
TGTGCCAGCAGCTCCCGGGGTAGCGGGGCCTCCTACGAGCAGTACTTC | CASSSRGSGASYEQYF | NA | TRBJ2-7 | TRBV7-3 | TRBD2
TGTGCCAGCAGTGACGATCGCAATCAGCCCCAGCATTTT | CASSDDRNQPQHF | few | TRBJ1-5 | TRBV27 | NA
TGTGCCAGCAGAGCTAAGCCAGGGTTGAGGGTAGACGAGCAGTACTTC | CASRAKPGLRVDEQYF | NA | TRBJ2-7 | TRBV7-9 | NA
TGTGCCAGTAGTGCCCCCCGGGACAGGGGGCGGTTGGGTAATGAAAAACTGTTTTTT | CASSAPRDRGRLGNEKLFF | NA | TRBJ1-4 | TRBV19 | TRBD1
TGTGCCAGCAGTGAACGCTCAGGGATAAGAGAGACCCAGTACTTC | CASSERSGIRETQYF | NA | TRBJ2-5 | TRBV2 | NA
TGTGCCAGCAGTTTCACTGGGAGGACAGATACGCAGTATTTT | CASSFTGRTDTQYF | NA | TRBJ2-3 | TRBV28 | NA
TGTGCCAGCAGTCTTCAGGGGGCCTCAGATACGCAGTATTTT | CASSLQGASDTQYF | few | TRBJ2-3 | TRBV6-1 | TRBD1
TGTGCCAGCAGCCCGGACAGGGAGGATGGGACCCAGTACTTC | CASSPDREDGTQYF | NA | TRBJ2-5 | TRBV28 | TRBD1